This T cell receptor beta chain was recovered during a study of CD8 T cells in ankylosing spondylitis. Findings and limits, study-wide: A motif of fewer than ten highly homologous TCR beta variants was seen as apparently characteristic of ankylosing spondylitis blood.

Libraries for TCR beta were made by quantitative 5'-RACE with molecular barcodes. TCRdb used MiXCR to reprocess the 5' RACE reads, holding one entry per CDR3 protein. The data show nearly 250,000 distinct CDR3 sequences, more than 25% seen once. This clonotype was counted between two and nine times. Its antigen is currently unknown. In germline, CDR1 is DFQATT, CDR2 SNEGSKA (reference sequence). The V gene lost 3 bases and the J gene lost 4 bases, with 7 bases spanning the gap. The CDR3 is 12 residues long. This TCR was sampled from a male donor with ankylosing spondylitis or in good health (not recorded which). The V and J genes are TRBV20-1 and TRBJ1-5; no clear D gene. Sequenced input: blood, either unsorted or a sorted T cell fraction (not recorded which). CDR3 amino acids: CSASRMNQPQHF. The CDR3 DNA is TGCAGTGCTAGCCGTATGAATCAGCCCCAGCATTTT.